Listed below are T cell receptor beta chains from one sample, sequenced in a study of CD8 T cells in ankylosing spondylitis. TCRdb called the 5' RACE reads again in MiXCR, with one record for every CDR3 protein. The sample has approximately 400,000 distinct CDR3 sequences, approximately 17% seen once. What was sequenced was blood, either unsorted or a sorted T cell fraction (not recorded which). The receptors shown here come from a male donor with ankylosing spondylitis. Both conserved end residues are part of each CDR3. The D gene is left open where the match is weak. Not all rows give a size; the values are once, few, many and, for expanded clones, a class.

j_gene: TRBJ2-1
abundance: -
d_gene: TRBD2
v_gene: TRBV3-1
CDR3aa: CASSRGLAGDEQFF
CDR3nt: TGTGCCAGCAGCCGGGGGCTAGCGGGAGATGAGCAGTTCTTC

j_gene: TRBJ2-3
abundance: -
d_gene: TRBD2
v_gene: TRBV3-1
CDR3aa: CASSPPVSGSTDTQYF
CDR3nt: TGTGCCAGCAGCCCCCCGGTTAGCGGGAGTACAGATACGCAGTATTTT

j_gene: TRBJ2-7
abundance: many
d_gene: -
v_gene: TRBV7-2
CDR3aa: CASSYPGRLYEQYF
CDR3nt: TGTGCCAGCAGTTACCCGGGACGGCTCTACGAGCAGTACTTC

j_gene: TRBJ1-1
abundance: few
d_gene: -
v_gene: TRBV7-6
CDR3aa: CASSLAPGGTEAFF
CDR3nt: TGTGCCAGCAGCTTAGCGCCCGGGGGTACTGAAGCTTTCTTT

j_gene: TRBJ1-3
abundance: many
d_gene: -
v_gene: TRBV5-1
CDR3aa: CASSLSGQAGNTIYF
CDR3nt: TGCGCCAGCAGCTTGAGTGGCCAAGCCGGAAACACCATATATTTT

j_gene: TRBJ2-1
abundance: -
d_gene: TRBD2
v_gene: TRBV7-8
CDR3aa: CASGAPGGLNEQFF
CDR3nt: TGTGCCAGCGGGGCCCCGGGGGGGCTGAATGAGCAGTTCTTC

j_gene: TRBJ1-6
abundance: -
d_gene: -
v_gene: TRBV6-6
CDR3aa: CASSSMGGSPLHF
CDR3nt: TGTGCCAGCAGTTCTATGGGGGGTTCACCCCTCCACTTT

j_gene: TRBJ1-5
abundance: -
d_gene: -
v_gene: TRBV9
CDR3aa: CASSPRPRTDQPQHF
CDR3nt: TGTGCCAGCAGCCCGAGGCCGAGGACGGATCAGCCCCAGCATTTT

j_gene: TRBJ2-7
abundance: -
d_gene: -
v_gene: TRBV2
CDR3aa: CASSVDFSYEQYF
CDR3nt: TGTGCCAGCAGTGTCGATTTTTCCTACGAGCAGTACTTC

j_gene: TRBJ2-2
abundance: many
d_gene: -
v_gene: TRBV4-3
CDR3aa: CASSQVARKETGELFF
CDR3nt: TGCGCCAGCAGCCAAGTGGCTCGGAAGGAAACCGGGGAGCTGTTTTTT

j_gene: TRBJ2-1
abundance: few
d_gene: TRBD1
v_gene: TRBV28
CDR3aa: CASSMADRGLWYEQFF
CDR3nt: TGTGCCAGCAGTATGGCGGACAGGGGCTTGTGGTACGAGCAGTTCTTC

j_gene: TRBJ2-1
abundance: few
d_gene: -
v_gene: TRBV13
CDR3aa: CASSNRRNEQFF
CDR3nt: TGTGCCAGCTCCAATAGGCGGAATGAGCAGTTCTTC

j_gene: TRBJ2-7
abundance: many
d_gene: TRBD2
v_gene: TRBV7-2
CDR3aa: CASSPIAGAYEQYF
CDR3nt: TGTGCCAGCAGCCCAATAGCGGGAGCCTACGAGCAGTACTTC

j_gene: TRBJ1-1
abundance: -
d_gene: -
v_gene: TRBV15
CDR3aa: CATSSKTGGNTEAFF
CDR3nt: TGTGCCACCAGCAGCAAGACAGGAGGGAACACTGAAGCTTTCTTT

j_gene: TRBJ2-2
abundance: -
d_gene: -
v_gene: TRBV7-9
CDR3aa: CASSPRLRTGELFF
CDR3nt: TGTGCCAGCAGCCCCAGACTCAGAACCGGGGAGCTGTTTTTT

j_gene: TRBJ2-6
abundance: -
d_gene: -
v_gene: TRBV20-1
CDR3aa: CSASPNPGRNSGANVLTF
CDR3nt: TGCAGTGCTAGCCCCAATCCGGGACGGAACTCTGGGGCCAACGTCCTGACTTTC

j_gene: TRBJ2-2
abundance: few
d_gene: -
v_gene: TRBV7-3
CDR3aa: CASSLFPQGELAGELFF
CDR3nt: TGTGCCAGCAGCTTATTTCCGCAGGGCGAGTTGGCCGGGGAGCTGTTTTTT

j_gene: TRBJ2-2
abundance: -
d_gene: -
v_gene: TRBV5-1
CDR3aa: CASSLTTGTNTGELFF
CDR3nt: TGCGCCAGCAGCTTGACCACCGGGACCAACACCGGGGAGCTGTTTTTT